The sample holds one count of the clone carrying this TCR beta chain. The antigen remains unidentified. This entry belongs to a study of cytomegalovirus exposure and HLA in healthy donors. CDR3 length: 13 amino acids. In germline, CDR1 is LNHDA, CDR2 SQIVND (reference sequence). The V gene end was trimmed by 7 bases and the J gene end by 3 bases; junction bases not matched to a gene: 5. The PCR had 60 Vbeta and 13 Jbeta primers. Measured with immunoSEQ multiplex PCR; TCRdb has only the in-frame clones, and not every one. The sample carries about 200,000 clones, roughly 74% recorded once. Study results and limitations: Common viral pathogens (according to a later analysis) appeared linked to several of the most significant clusters. Follow-up analysis found HLA locus-dependent TCR association rates, highest for DRB1 and lowest for HLA-C.

This chain connects TRBV19 to TRBJ1-2; TRBD1 aligns across 7 bases. The sequenced sample consisted of PBMCs. The clonotype comes from a woman in her twenties or thirties in good health and CMV-seronegative. The CDR3 here is CASTPTGYYGYTF. In DNA, the CDR3 is TGTGCCAGTACCCCGACAGGGTACTATGGCTACACCTTC. The full variable domain, its missing parts supplied by reference TRBV19 and TRBJ1-2, is DGGITQSPKYLFRKEGQNVTLSCEQNLNHDAMYWYRQDPGQGLRLIYYSQIVNDFQKGDIAEGYSVSREKKESFPLTVTSAQKNPTAFYLCASTPTGYYGYTFGSGTRLTVV.